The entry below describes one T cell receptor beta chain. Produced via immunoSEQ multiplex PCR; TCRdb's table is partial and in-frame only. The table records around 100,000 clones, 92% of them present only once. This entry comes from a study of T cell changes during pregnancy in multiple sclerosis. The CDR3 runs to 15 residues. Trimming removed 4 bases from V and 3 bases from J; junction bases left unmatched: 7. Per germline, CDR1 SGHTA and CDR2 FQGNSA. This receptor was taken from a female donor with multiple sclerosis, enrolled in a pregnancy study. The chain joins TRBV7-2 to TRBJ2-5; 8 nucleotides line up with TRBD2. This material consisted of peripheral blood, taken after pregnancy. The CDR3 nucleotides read TGTGCCAGCAGCTCGCGGGGGGCGGGGGAAGAGACCCAGTACTTC. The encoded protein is CASSSRGAGEETQYF.